This T cell receptor (beta chain) derives from a study of T-cell reconstitution after alpha-beta-depleted transplantation in children. This CDR3 has 18 amino acids. The V and J ends lost 2 bases and 0 bases respectively, with 17 bases between them. Germline CDR1 SGHTA, CDR2 FQGTGA. Notes on this clonotype: Its antigen is unidentified.

General study points: Diversity of TCRbeta at day 60 was high in some patients, arising from surviving recipient T cells and thymic progenitors. One year after transplant, T-cell counts and diversity came mostly from newly produced T cells.

The library targeted TCRbeta and was prepared with unique molecular identifiers. TCRdb re-derived calls from the PCR reads in MiXCR, one entry per CDR3 protein. This repertoire shows fewer than 450,000 distinct CDR3 sequences, 16% found once; its top ten account for approximately 44%. The V gene is TRBV7-3, the J gene TRBJ1-5, with a weak D call TRBD1 (5 bases). This material consisted of PBMCs, mostly from graft donor cells, taken 360 days after TCRalphabeta/CD19-depleted stem cell transplant. The sequence came from a male patient between 2 and 15 years old who had a stem cell transplant for acute lymphoblastic leukemia, so the T cells may come from the graft donor. In nucleotides, the CDR3 is TGTGCCAGCAGCTTAGTGGGGGTACCGGCTTATAGCAATCAGCCCCAGCATTTT. Amino acids: CASSLVGVPAYSNQPQHF.